This T cell receptor beta chain was observed in a study of relationships among human T cell subsets listed by TCRdb under 2010. Some background on the complete study: Sequencing was performed on eight distinct blood T cell populations: pan T, CD8 cytotoxic, regulatory, Th1, Th2, naive plus transitional, activated and memory cells.

Study-wide conclusions, independent of this receptor: Substantial CDR3 sharing among Th1, Th2 and regulatory T cells was interpreted as suggesting stochastic cell fate choices. More than 60% of CD8+ cytotoxic sequences came from clones with more than 100 reads, while the regulatory and Th2 subsets showed few clones of that size. V, D and J usage, CDR3 length and N-nucleotide additions showed no statistically significant differences among the seven subsets. The bead-based sorting was unable to rule out the presence of a CD4+CD8+ double-positive population.

CD4+CD25+ regulatory T cells were selected from positively selected CD4+ cells using anti-CD25 beads. Miltenyi superparamagnetic beads coated with subset-specific monoclonal antibodies were used for isolation of the T cell subsets. Every T cell population was isolated from peripheral blood. Ficoll separation of whole blood yielded mononuclear cells, and anti-CD14 microbeads were then used to deplete the monocytes. Right after isolation, the cell populations were resuspended in RNAprotect reagent. Concerning this clonotype: Its antigen remains unidentified. No much larger clone is present one base from it, and per-base qualities are unavailable.

The library came from multiplex PCR. Sequencer: 454 GS FLX. Semiquantitative ARM-PCR was used to amplify the TCR alpha and beta CDR3 regions from mRNA. In ARM-PCR, tagged nested gene-specific primers were used first, and communal superprimers then performed exponential amplification. Nested primers were removed by exonuclease before the second amplification round on first-round PCR products. The amplicons were sequenced on the 454 platform, which can rapidly sequence millions of DNA fragments without cloning bias. A read mappable to both V and J germline segments was defined as an effective read. In the paper's pipeline: IRmap was used to assign reads to germline V, D and J segments, relying on pyromap, a Smith-Waterman modification adapted to 454 sequencing errors. D-beta assignments were filtered using cutoffs set at the 99th percentile of alignment scores from simulated random sequences. The CDR3 was taken to be the amino acids lying between the conserved V-segment Y[YFLI]C motif and the J-segment [FW]GXGT motif. Repertoire diversity was estimated with a compound Poisson process model previously applied to large-scale EST data. A cross-contamination detection procedure was applied to argue against sample contamination as the source of shared CDR3s. TCRdb trimmed the raw reads at Q25, called clones with MiXCR and kept productive beta chains. Rows matching on CDR3 protein sequence are summarized as one entry with the most common DNA and genes. The authors' filters were not applied to this entry. This sample comprises fewer than 15,000 distinct CDR3 sequences, less than 65% of them detected only once. Jointly, the top ten make up under 2.5% of the sample.

Reading from cysteine to phenylalanine, the CDR3 counts 10 amino acids. The read is trimmed to its CDR3 DNA, 30 bases read in frame from base 1. In the germline V gene (reference sequence), CDR1 corresponds to DFQATT and CDR2 to SNEGSKA. V is reduced by 3 bases and J by 10 bases, leaving a spacing of 9 bases between them. Sequenced input: Tregs sorted from blood. The receptor comes from a middle-aged man in good health. The V gene is TRBV20-1 and the J gene is TRBJ1-2, with no D gene named confidently. This receptor has the CDR3 CSASAAIYTF. In nucleotide form, the sequence is TGCAGTGCTAGCGCCGCAATCTACACCTTC.